A single TCR beta chain is shown here with its context. Its cognate antigen is unknown. The data derive from a study of cytomegalovirus exposure and HLA in healthy donors. Study results and limitations: Among TCR beta chains of equal frequency, HLA-associated ones were more clonally expanded in a later analysis.

V lost 5 bases to trimming and J lost 3 bases; unmatched junction nucleotides: 7. The length of the CDR3 is 14 residues. CDR1 is SGHVS, CDR2 FQNEAQ, per germline. The PCR used 60 Vbeta and 13 Jbeta primers. Libraries were prepared by immunoSEQ multiplex PCR; TCRdb keeps only in-frame clonotypes and omits some of them. The sample holds about 190,000 clones, approximately 84% seen once. Sequencing was done on a sample of PBMCs. The TCR sequence derives from a man aged 45 to 65 in good health and CMV-seronegative. The chain employs TRBV7-8 and TRBJ2-7; TRBD2 matches at 7 bases. The CDR3 nucleotides read TGTGCCAGCAGCCTCGGGGGGAATTACTACGAGCAGTACTTC. Encoded protein: CASSLGGNYYEQYF.